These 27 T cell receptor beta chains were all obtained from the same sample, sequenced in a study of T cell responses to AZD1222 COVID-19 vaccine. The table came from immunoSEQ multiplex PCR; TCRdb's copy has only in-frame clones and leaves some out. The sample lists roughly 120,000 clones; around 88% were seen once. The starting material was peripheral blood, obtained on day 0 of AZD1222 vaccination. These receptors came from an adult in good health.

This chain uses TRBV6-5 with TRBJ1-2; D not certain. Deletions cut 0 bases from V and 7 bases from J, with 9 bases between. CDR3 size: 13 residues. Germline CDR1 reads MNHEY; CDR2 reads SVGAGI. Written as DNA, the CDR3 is TGTGCCAGCAGTTACTCGAAAACCTTTGGCTACACCTTC. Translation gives CASSYSKTFGYTF.

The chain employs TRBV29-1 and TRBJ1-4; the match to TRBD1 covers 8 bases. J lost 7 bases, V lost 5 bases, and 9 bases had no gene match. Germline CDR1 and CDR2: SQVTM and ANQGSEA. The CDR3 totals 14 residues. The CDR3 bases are TGCAGCGTTCGCCAGGGGGCGTTTAGTGAAAAACTGTTTTTT. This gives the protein CSVRQGAFSEKLFF.

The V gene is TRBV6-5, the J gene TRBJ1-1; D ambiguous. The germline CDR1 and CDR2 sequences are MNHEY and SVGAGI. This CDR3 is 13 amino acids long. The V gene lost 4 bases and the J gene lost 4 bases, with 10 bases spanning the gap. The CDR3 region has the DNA TGTGCCAGCAGTTTAGAGGGAGGCACTGAAGCTTTCTTT. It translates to CASSLEGGTEAFF.

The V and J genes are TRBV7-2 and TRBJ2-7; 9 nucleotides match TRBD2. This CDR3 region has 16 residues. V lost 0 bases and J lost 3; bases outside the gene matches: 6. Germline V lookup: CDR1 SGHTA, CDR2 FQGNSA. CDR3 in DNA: TGTGCCAGCAGCTTAGCGGGGGTAGCGGGGGTCTACGAGCAGTACTTC. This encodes CASSLAGVAGVYEQYF.

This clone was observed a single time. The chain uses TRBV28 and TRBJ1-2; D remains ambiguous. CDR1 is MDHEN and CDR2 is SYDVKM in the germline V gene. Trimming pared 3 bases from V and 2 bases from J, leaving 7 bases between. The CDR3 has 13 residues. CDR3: CASSLAVNYGYTF. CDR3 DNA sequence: TGTGCCAGCAGTTTGGCAGTAAACTATGGCTACACCTTC.

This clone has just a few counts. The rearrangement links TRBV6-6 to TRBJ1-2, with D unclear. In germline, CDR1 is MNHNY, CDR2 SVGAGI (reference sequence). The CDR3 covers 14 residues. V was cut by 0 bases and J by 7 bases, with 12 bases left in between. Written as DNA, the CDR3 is TGTGCCAGCAGTTACTCCGGGGTCGGGCCTGGCTACACCTTC. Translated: CASSYSGVGPGYTF.

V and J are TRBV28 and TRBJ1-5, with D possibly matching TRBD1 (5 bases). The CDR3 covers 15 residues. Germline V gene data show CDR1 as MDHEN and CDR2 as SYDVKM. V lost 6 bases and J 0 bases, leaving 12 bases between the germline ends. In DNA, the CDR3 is TGTGCCAGCAGGGGGGGAGAATATAGCAATCAGCCCCAGCATTTT. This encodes CASRGGEYSNQPQHF. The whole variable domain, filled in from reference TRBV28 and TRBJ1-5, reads DVKVTQSSRYLVKRTGEKVFLECVQDMDHENMFWYRQDPGLGLRLIYFSYDVKMKEKGDIPEGYSVSREKKERFSLILESASTNQTSMYLCASRGGEYSNQPQHFGDGTRLSIL.

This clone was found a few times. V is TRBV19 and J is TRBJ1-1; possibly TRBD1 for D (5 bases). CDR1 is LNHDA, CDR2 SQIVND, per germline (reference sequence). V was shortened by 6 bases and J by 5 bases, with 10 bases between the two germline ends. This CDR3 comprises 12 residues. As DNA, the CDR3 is TGTGCCAGTAGCTCAGGGCTTACTGAAGCTTTCTTT. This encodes CASSSGLTEAFF.

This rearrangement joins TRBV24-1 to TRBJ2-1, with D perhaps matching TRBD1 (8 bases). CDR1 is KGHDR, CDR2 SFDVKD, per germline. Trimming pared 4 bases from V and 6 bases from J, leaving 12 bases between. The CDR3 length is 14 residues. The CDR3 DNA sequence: TGTGCCACCAGTGAACAGGGGGGGTTCAATGAGCAGTTCTTC. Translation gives CATSEQGGFNEQFF.

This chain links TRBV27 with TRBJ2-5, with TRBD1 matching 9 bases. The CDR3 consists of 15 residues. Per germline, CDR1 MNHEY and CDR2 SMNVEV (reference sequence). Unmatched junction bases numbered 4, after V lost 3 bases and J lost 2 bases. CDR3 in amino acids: CASSFGQGTQETQYF. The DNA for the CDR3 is TGTGCCAGCAGTTTCGGACAGGGGACGCAAGAGACCCAGTACTTC.

As DNA, the CDR3 is TGCGCCAGCAGCTTGGGACAGGGGGCTGTATTAACAGATACGCAGTATTTT. Amino acids: CASSLGQGAVLTDTQYF. The chain couples TRBV5-1 to TRBJ2-3, with 10 bases matching TRBD1. CDR1 and CDR2 from the germline V gene are SGHRS and YFSETQ. Trimming cost V 0 bases and J 3 bases; bases outside gene matches: 7. There are 17 residues in the CDR3.

The CDR3 DNA reads as TGTGCCAGTTCTAAAAACGGGGGTTATAATTCACCCCTCCACTTT. As protein: CASSKNGGYNSPLHF. The chain recombines TRBV6-6 with TRBJ1-6; a possible D gene is TRBD1 (5 bases). CDR3 length: 15 amino acids. Per the germline V gene, CDR1 is MNHNY and CDR2 is SVGAGI (reference sequence). Trimming shortened V by 9 bases and J by 4 bases, and 16 bases separated the two germline ends.

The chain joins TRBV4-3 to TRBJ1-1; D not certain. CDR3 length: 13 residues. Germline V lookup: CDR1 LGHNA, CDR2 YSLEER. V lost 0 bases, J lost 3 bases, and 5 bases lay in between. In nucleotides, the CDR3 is TGCGCCAGCAGCCAAGAGTGGGACACTGAAGCTTTCTTT. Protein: CASSQEWDTEAFF.

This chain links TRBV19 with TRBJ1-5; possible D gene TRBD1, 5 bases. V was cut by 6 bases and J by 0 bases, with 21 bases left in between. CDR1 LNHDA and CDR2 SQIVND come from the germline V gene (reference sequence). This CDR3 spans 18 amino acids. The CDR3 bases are TGTGCCAGTAGAAGGTTGGACACGCGCTCCCTTAGCAATCAGCCCCAGCATTTT. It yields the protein CASRRLDTRSLSNQPQHF.

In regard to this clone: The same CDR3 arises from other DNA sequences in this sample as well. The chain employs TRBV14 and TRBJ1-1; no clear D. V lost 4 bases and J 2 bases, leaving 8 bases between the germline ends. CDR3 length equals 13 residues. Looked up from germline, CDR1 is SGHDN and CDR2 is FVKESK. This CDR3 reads CASSRSRNTEAFF. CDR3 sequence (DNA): TGTGCCAGCAGCCGGTCCAGAAACACTGAAGCTTTCTTT.

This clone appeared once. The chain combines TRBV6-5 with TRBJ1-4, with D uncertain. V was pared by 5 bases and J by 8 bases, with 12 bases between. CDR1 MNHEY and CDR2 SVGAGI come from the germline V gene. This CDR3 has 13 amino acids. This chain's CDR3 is CASSMERREKLFF. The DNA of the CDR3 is TGTGCCAGCAGTATGGAGCGGAGAGAAAAACTGTTTTTT.

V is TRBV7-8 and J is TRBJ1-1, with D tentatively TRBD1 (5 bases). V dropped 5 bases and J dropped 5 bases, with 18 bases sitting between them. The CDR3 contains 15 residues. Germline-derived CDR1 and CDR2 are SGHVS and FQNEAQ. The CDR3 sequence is CASSVTGTSMTEAFF. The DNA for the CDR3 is TGTGCCAGCAGCGTCACCGGGACCTCGATGACTGAAGCTTTCTTT.

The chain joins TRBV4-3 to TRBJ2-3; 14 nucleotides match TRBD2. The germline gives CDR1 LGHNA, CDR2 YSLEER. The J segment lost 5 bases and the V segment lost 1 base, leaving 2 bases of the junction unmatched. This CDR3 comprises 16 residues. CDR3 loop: CASSQGLAGGQDTQYF. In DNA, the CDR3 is TGCGCCAGCAGCCAAGGACTAGCGGGGGGGCAAGATACGCAGTATTTT.

The CDR3 DNA reads TGTGCCAGTAGGAAACACGAAGGCTATGGCTACACCTTC. Protein sequence: CASRKHEGYGYTF. The chain couples TRBV19 to TRBJ1-2; D remains ambiguous. V was pared by 6 bases and J by 4 bases, with 12 bases between. Germline loops: CDR1 LNHDA, CDR2 SQIVND (reference sequence). The length of the CDR3 is 13 residues. The variable domain in full, completed from reference TRBV19 and TRBJ1-2, reads DGGITQSPKYLFRKEGQNVTLSCEQNLNHDAMYWYRQDPGQGLRLIYYSQIVNDFQKGDIAEGYSVSREKKESFPLTVTSAQKNPTAFYLCASRKHEGYGYTFGSGTRLTVV.

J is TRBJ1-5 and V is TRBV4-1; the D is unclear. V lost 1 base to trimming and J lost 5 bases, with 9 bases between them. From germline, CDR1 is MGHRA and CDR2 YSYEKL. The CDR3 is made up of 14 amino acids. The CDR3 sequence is CASSQGAGDQPQHF. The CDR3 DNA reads TGCGCCAGCAGCCAAGGAGCGGGAGATCAGCCCCAGCATTTT.

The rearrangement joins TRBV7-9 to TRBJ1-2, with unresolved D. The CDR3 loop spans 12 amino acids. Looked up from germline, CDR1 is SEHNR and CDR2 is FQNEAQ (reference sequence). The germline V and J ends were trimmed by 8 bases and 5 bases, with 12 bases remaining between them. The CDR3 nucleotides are TGTGCCAGCGGGTCCCTGGGGTATGGCTACACCTTC. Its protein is CASGSLGYGYTF.

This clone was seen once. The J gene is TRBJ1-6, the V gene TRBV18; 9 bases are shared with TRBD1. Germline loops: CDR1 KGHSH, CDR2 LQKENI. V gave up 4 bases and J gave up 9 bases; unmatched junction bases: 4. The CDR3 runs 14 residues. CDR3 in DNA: TGTGCCAGCTCACAGGGACAGGGTCGTTCACCCCTCCACTTT. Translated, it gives CASSQGQGRSPLHF.

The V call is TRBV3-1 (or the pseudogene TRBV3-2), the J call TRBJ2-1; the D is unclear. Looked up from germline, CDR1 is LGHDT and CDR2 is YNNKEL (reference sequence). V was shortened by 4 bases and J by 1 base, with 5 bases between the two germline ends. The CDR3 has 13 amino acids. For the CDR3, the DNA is TGTGCCAGCAGCCTAAGGTCCTACAATGAGCAGTTCTTC. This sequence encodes CASSLRSYNEQFF.

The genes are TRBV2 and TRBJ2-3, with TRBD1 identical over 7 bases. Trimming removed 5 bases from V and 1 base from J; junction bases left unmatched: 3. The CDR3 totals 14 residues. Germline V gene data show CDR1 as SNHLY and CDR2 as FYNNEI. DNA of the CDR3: TGTGCCAGCAGTAGGGGGCTCCGCACAGATACGCAGTATTTT. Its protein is CASSRGLRTDTQYF.

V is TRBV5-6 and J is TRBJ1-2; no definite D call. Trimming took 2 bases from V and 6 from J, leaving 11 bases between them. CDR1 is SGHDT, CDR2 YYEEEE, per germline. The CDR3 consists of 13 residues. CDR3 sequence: CASSLEPLNGYTF. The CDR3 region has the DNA TGTGCCAGCAGCTTAGAACCCCTTAATGGCTACACCTTC.

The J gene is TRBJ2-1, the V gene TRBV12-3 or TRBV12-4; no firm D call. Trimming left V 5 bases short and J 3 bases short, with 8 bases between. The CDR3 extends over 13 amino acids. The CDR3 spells CASSLGFYNEQFF. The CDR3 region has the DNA TGTGCCAGCAGTCTGGGGTTCTACAATGAGCAGTTCTTC.

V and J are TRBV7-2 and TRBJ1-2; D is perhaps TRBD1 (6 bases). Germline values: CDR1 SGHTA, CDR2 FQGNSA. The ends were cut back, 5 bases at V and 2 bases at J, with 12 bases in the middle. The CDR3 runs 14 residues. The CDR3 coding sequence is TGTGCCAGCAGCGTCCGGGACAAGAACTATGGCTACACCTTC. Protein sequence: CASSVRDKNYGYTF.